The clone carrying this TCR beta chain was detected a few times. The target antigen is unknown. The assay was immunoSEQ multiplex PCR, and TCRdb's table has in-frame clones only and misses some. Of 2 million to 2.5 million clones listed, nearly 97% are singletons. This sample was taken from a study of shared clonotypes between healthy human individuals. Findings and limits, study-wide: Naive subsets generally exceeded memory subsets in estimated richness.

This CDR3 has 15 residues. Germline V gene sequence: CDR1 SGDLS, CDR2 YYNGEE. V shed 3 bases and J 0 bases; nucleotides not matched to a gene: 4. J is TRBJ1-1 and V is TRBV9; 8 bases match TRBD1. Material for sequencing was naive CD4+ T cells sorted from blood. The sample's subset: CD45RA+ positively selected. The receptor's source is a young man in good health. This CDR3 reads CASSAQGGLNTEAFF. CDR3 DNA: TGTGCCAGCAGCGCACAGGGGGGCCTGAACACTGAAGCTTTCTTT.